These T cell receptor beta chains were read from a single sample in a study of Ad26.COV2.S vaccination and SARS-CoV-2 variants. Sequencing used immunoSEQ multiplex PCR; TCRdb keeps in-frame clones, though not all of them. The sample lists about 140,000 clones, about nine tenths occurring once. The input for sequencing was peripheral blood, taken after recovery from COVID-19. The receptors were gathered from a human donor who had recovered from COVID-19. CDR3s include the opening cysteine and the closing phenylalanine or tryptophan. The order of the fields is D gene, V gene, J gene, clone size, CDR3 protein, CDR3 DNA. The D gene is left open where the match is weak. Clone size appears in some rows only: once, few, many, or a class for an expanded clone.

D gene: TRBD1
V gene: TRBV7-2
J gene: TRBJ2-7
clone size: .
CDR3 protein: CASSRGQGGDEQYF
CDR3 DNA: TGTGCCAGCAGCCGGGGACAGGGGGGAGACGAGCAGTACTTC

D gene: .
V gene: TRBV28
J gene: TRBJ1-1
clone size: .
CDR3 protein: CASSSRGPNTEAFF
CDR3 DNA: TGTGCCAGCAGCTCCCGCGGGCCGAACACTGAAGCTTTCTTT

D gene: .
V gene: TRBV6-2/TRBV6-3
J gene: TRBJ1-1
clone size: .
CDR3 protein: CASSWNNRGVTEAFF
CDR3 DNA: TGTGCCAGCAGTTGGAATAACCGAGGGGTTACTGAAGCTTTCTTT

D gene: .
V gene: TRBV20-1
J gene: TRBJ2-3
clone size: .
CDR3 protein: CSARYTDTQYF
CDR3 DNA: TGCAGTGCCCGATACACAGATACGCAGTATTTT

D gene: .
V gene: TRBV9
J gene: TRBJ2-5
clone size: .
CDR3 protein: CASSPGRYQETQYF
CDR3 DNA: TGTGCCAGCAGCCCCGGACGCTACCAAGAGACCCAGTACTTC

D gene: TRBD1
V gene: TRBV5-1
J gene: TRBJ1-2
clone size: .
CDR3 protein: CASSLGQGPAGYTF
CDR3 DNA: TGCGCCAGCAGCTTGGGACAGGGGCCCGCGGGCTACACCTTC

D gene: .
V gene: TRBV19
J gene: TRBJ2-4
clone size: .
CDR3 protein: CASSIGGSRGYIQYF
CDR3 DNA: TGTGCCAGTAGTATAGGGGGCTCCCGGGGGTACATTCAGTACTTC

D gene: .
V gene: TRBV18
J gene: TRBJ1-2
clone size: .
CDR3 protein: CASSPTEFGNYGYTF
CDR3 DNA: TGTGCCAGCTCACCCACTGAGTTCGGGAACTATGGCTACACCTTC

D gene: .
V gene: TRBV2
J gene: TRBJ1-5
clone size: few
CDR3 protein: CASRGDGYQPQHF
CDR3 DNA: TGTGCCAGCAGGGGGGACGGATATCAGCCCCAGCATTTT

D gene: .
V gene: TRBV28
J gene: TRBJ2-2
clone size: .
CDR3 protein: CASSLQGGELFF
CDR3 DNA: TGTGCCAGCAGTTTACAGGGTGGGGAGCTGTTTTTT

D gene: .
V gene: TRBV28
J gene: TRBJ1-2
clone size: .
CDR3 protein: CASTTGIFYGYTF
CDR3 DNA: TGTGCCAGCACCACCGGGATCTTCTATGGCTACACCTTC

D gene: TRBD1
V gene: TRBV19
J gene: TRBJ1-2
clone size: .
CDR3 protein: CASSLQGADGYTF
CDR3 DNA: TGTGCCAGTAGTTTGCAGGGGGCGGATGGCTACACCTTC

D gene: TRBD1
V gene: TRBV18
J gene: TRBJ2-3
clone size: once
CDR3 protein: CASSPGQGDTDTQYF
CDR3 DNA: TGTGCCAGCTCACCCGGACAGGGAGACACAGATACGCAGTATTTT

D gene: .
V gene: TRBV21-1
J gene: TRBJ2-3
clone size: .
CDR3 protein: CASSIQGQVTDTQYF
CDR3 DNA: TGTGCCAGCAGCATTCAGGGACAGGTCACAGATACGCAGTATTTT

D gene: .
V gene: TRBV28
J gene: TRBJ1-6
clone size: .
CDR3 protein: CASIDHQQGQSPLHF
CDR3 DNA: TGTGCCAGCATCGACCACCAGCAGGGACAATCACCCCTCCACTTT

D gene: TRBD1
V gene: TRBV2
J gene: TRBJ1-6
clone size: few
CDR3 protein: CASNKLGPDRVNNSPLHF
CDR3 DNA: TGTGCCAGCAATAAACTGGGCCCGGACAGGGTAAATAATTCACCCCTCCACTTT

D gene: .
V gene: TRBV11-3
J gene: TRBJ1-1
clone size: .
CDR3 protein: CASSLRGSGEAFF
CDR3 DNA: TGTGCCAGCAGCCTGCGAGGGTCCGGTGAAGCTTTCTTT

D gene: .
V gene: TRBV6-2/TRBV6-3
J gene: TRBJ2-2
clone size: .
CDR3 protein: CASSYSGVRITGELFF
CDR3 DNA: TGTGCCAGCAGTTACTCGGGGGTCCGGATCACCGGGGAGCTGTTTTTT

D gene: .
V gene: TRBV10-2
J gene: TRBJ1-1
clone size: .
CDR3 protein: CASSPGANTEAFF
CDR3 DNA: TGCGCCAGCAGTCCAGGTGCGAACACTGAAGCTTTCTTT

D gene: .
V gene: TRBV28
J gene: TRBJ1-2
clone size: .
CDR3 protein: CASSQDFKANYGYTF
CDR3 DNA: TGTGCCAGCAGCCAAGACTTCAAAGCTAACTATGGCTACACCTTC

D gene: .
V gene: TRBV28
J gene: TRBJ2-7
clone size: .
CDR3 protein: CASSYSVSYEQYF
CDR3 DNA: TGTGCCAGCAGTTATTCAGTCTCCTACGAGCAGTACTTC

D gene: .
V gene: TRBV6-2/TRBV6-3
J gene: TRBJ2-7
clone size: .
CDR3 protein: CASSYGRSYSYEQYF
CDR3 DNA: TGTGCCAGCAGTTACGGGCGGAGTTACTCCTACGAGCAGTACTTC